This T cell receptor (beta chain) came from a study of cytomegalovirus exposure and HLA in healthy donors. The study ran its PCR with 60 Vbeta and 13 Jbeta primers. Generated by immunoSEQ multiplex PCR, the TCRdb table keeps only in-frame clones and is missing some. This sample has over 150,000 clones, with 73% found just once. In germline, CDR1 is SEHNR, CDR2 FQNEAQ (reference sequence). Between the trimmed V and J ends, which lost 10 bases and 2 bases, there was a span of 17 bases. This CDR3 spans 14 amino acids. The specimen sequenced was PBMCs. The chain combines TRBV7-9 with TRBJ1-2; tentatively, D is TRBD1 (6 bases). This TCR derives from a woman aged 18-29 years in good health and CMV-seropositive. This CDR3 is CATPDTGPNYGYTF. Written as DNA, the CDR3 is TGTGCCACCCCCGACACAGGGCCCAACTATGGCTACACCTTC.